The 7 T cell receptor beta chains listed next were all sequenced from one sample in a study of cytomegalovirus exposure and HLA in healthy donors. The method was immunoSEQ multiplex PCR; TCRdb's version includes in-frame clones alone and lacks a portion of them. Here the sample spans about 130,000 clones, 75% to 90% being singletons. The sequenced material came from PBMCs. The source is a woman younger than 35 in good health and CMV-seropositive.

The chain couples TRBV11-2 to TRBJ2-3; the D gene is possibly TRBD1 (6 bases). CDR1 and CDR2 (germline): SGHAT, FQNNGV. The CDR3 totals 17 residues. V shed 0 bases and J shed 0 bases, with 13 bases lying between them. The CDR3 sequence is CASSLDPPGVSTDTQYF. The CDR3 nucleotides read TGTGCCAGCAGCTTAGATCCGCCAGGGGTAAGCACAGATACGCAGTATTTT.

The chain couples TRBV7-9 to TRBJ2-7; D is undetermined. Germline V gene data show CDR1 as SEHNR and CDR2 as FQNEAQ (reference sequence). The V end lost 5 bases, the J end lost 2 bases, and 10 bases lay between the germline ends. The CDR3 extends over 13 amino acids. DNA for the CDR3: TGTGCCAGCAGCCCCCCCCTTACCTACGAGCAGTACTTC. This sequence encodes CASSPPLTYEQYF.

The DNA of the CDR3 is TGCGCCAGCAGCCAAGGGACTAGCGGGATCAATGAGCAGTTCTTC. It yields the protein CASSQGTSGINEQFF. The chain has TRBV5-1 and TRBJ2-1; 13 bases are a match to TRBD2. The CDR3 has 15 residues. CDR1 is SGHRS, CDR2 YFSETQ, per germline. V lost 4 bases to trimming and J lost 6 bases; unmatched junction nucleotides: 4.

This sequence joins TRBV2 and TRBJ2-7, with D tentatively TRBD2 (6 bases). The CDR3 is made up of 15 amino acids. Trimming pared 7 bases from V and 3 bases from J, leaving 19 bases between. Germline lookup yields CDR1 SNHLY and CDR2 FYNNEI. The CDR3 sequence: CASTQPDWRDYEQYF. The CDR3 DNA reads TGTGCCAGCACTCAACCCGACTGGCGGGACTACGAGCAGTACTTC.

The V gene is TRBV7-8, the J gene TRBJ2-1; TRBD2 matches 10 bases. Germline loops: CDR1 SGHVS, CDR2 FQNEAQ. J lost 5 bases, V lost 2 bases, and 9 bases had no gene match. There are 17 residues in the CDR3. CDR3 amino acids: CASSLFLAGGLNNEQFF. The CDR3, as DNA: TGTGCCAGCAGCTTATTTTTAGCGGGGGGCCTTAACAATGAGCAGTTCTTC.

This chain links TRBV7-9 with TRBJ1-4; no reliable D call. V was cut by 4 bases and J by 7 bases, with 13 bases left in between. Germline values: CDR1 SEHNR, CDR2 FQNEAQ (reference sequence). The CDR3 loop spans 14 amino acids. The CDR3 region has the DNA TGTGCCAGCAGCTCCCCGGGTCTGGGTGAAAAACTGTTTTTT. This codes for CASSSPGLGEKLFF. Based on the CDR3 plus reference TRBV7-9 and TRBJ1-4, the full variable domain is DTGVSQNPRHKITKRGQNVTFRCDPISEHNRLYWYRQTLGQGPEFLTYFQNEAQLEKSRLLSDRFSAERPKGSFSTLEIQRTEQGDSAMYLCASSSPGLGEKLFFGSGTQLSVL.

This clone was detected only a few times. This rearrangement joins TRBV7-8 to TRBJ1-2; 7 bases map to TRBD1. V shed 5 bases, J shed 4 bases, and the junction held 4 bases outside the gene matches. The CDR3 is made up of 13 amino acids. Germline V gene sequence: CDR1 SGHVS, CDR2 FQNEAQ. The CDR3 sequence: CASSAGQLYGYTF. CDR3 DNA: TGTGCCAGCAGCGCGGGACAGCTCTATGGCTACACCTTC.